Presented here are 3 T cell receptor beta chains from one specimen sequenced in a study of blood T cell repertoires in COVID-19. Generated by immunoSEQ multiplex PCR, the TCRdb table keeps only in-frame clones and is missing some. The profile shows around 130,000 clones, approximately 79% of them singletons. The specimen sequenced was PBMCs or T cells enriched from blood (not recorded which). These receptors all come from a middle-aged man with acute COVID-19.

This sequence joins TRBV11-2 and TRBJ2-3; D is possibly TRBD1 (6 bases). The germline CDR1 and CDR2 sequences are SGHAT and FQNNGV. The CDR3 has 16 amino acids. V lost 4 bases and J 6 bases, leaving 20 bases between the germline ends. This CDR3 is CASSSMSGRGADTQYF. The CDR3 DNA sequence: TGTGCCAGCAGCTCTATGTCGGGCAGGGGAGCGGATACGCAGTATTTT.

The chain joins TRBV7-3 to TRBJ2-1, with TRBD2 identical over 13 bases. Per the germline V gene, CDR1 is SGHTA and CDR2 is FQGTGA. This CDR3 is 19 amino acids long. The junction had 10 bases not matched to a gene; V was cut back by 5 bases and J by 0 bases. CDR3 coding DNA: TGTGCCAGCAGCCCACTAGCGGGAGGGCCGAGTTTCTCCTACAATGAGCAGTTCTTC. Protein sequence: CASSPLAGGPSFSYNEQFF.

As DNA, the CDR3 is TGTGCCACCAGTGATTTGAGGGGTTACGAGCAGTACTTC. It specifies CATSDLRGYEQYF. The chain employs TRBV24-1 and TRBJ2-7; a possible D gene is TRBD1 (5 bases). The CDR3 consists of 13 residues. The germline V gene encodes CDR1 KGHDR and CDR2 SFDVKD. Trimming cost V 0 bases and J 4 bases, with 6 bases left between them.